A selection of T cell receptor beta chains follows, all from one sample in a study of blood T cell repertoires in COVID-19. Clones were read by immunoSEQ multiplex PCR, and TCRdb kept only the in-frame ones, dropping some. The sample records 25,000 to 35,000 clones, about two thirds being singletons. The sample taken for sequencing was peripheral blood. The receptors here all came from a human donor in a cohort sampled during active COVID-19. CDR3s include the opening cysteine and the closing phenylalanine or tryptophan. A D gene is named only where the DNA matches it firmly. Rows may omit the clone size; those that give it use once, few, many or a size class.

15	TRBJ2-2	once	TRBV9	TRBD1	TGTGCCAGCAGCGTTGGGACAGCGAACACCGGGGAGCTGTTTTTT	CASSVGTANTGELFF
13	TRBJ1-2	.	TRBV5-1	TRBD1	TGCGCCAGCAGCTTGGACAGGGGGAGTGGCTACACCTTC	CASSLDRGSGYTF
15	TRBJ1-1	.	TRBV27	TRBD1	TGTGCCAGCAGTACCCTACAGGGGGTGGGAACTGAAGCTTTCTTT	CASSTLQGVGTEAFF
15	TRBJ2-7	many	TRBV7-8	TRBD1	TGTGCCAGCAGCTTAGGATCGGGACAGACATACGAGCAGTACTTC	CASSLGSGQTYEQYF
13	TRBJ2-3	.	TRBV4-3	.	TGCGCCAGCAGCCGCCTTCAGGGGGATACGCAGTATTTT	CASSRLQGDTQYF
14	TRBJ2-1	.	TRBV11-3	TRBD2	TGTGCCAGCAGCTTGTCCAGCGGGAGTTATGAGCAGTTCTTC	CASSLSSGSYEQFF
15	TRBJ2-7	once	TRBV7-2	TRBD2	TGTGCCAGCAGCTTAACGGCGGGGGGGCCCCACGAGCAGTACTTC	CASSLTAGGPHEQYF
12	TRBJ2-7	many	TRBV2	TRBD1	TGTGCCAGCAGCGTGACAGGGATCGAGCAGTACTTC	CASSVTGIEQYF
13	TRBJ1-2	.	TRBV3-1/TRBV3-2	.	TGTGCCAGCAGCCAAGGTTTCGACAGCGGCTACACCTTC	CASSQGFDSGYTF
14	TRBJ2-7	many	TRBV19	TRBD1	TGTGCCAGTAGTAGGACAGGGCGACCGGGAGAGCAGTACTTC	CASSRTGRPGEQYF
14	TRBJ2-7	once	TRBV6-6	.	TGTGCCAGCAGTTACTCGAGGGAAAACTACGAGCAGTACTTC	CASSYSRENYEQYF
16	TRBJ1-6	few	TRBV2	TRBD1	TGTGCCAGCAGTGGGCCCCGGGACAGGCCAGAGTCACCCCTCCACTTT	CASSGPRDRPESPLHF
13	TRBJ1-1	.	TRBV3-1/TRBV3-2	.	TGTGCCAGCAGCCCCCAGGGGAACACTGAAGCTTTCTTT	CASSPQGNTEAFF
16	TRBJ2-1	.	TRBV3-1/TRBV3-2	TRBD2	TGTGCCAGCAGCCCAAAGCGGGACTTTTCCTACAATGAGCAGTTCTTC	CASSPKRDFSYNEQFF
12	TRBJ1-1	.	TRBV28	.	TGTGCCAGCCGCCCTCATGGGACTTCAGCTTTCTTT	CASRPHGTSAFF
12	TRBJ2-1	.	TRBV2	.	TGTGCCAGCAGTACTTTTAACAATGAGCAGTTCTTC	CASSTFNNEQFF
15	TRBJ2-7	few	TRBV18	TRBD2	TGTGCCAGCTCACCACGAGACCGGGAGGGTTACGAGCAGTACTTC	CASSPRDREGYEQYF
15	TRBJ2-1	.	TRBV7-7	.	TGTGCCAGCAGCCCCGGAGTTTACGTCGACAATGAGCAGTTCTTC	CASSPGVYVDNEQFF
16	TRBJ2-1	few	TRBV5-6	TRBD2	TGTGCCAGCAACCTCTTAGCGGGTGGGGGGTACAATGAGCAGTTCTTC	CASNLLAGGGYNEQFF
12	TRBJ2-7	.	TRBV18	.	TGTGCCAGCTCACCCTCAGGGTCCGAGCAGTACTTC	CASSPSGSEQYF
18	TRBJ2-1	once	TRBV7-5	.	TGTGCCAGAAGCTCTCCGGGACTAGCGGTAGAGTGGCGCAATGAGCAGTTCTTC	CARSSPGLAVEWRNEQFF
14	TRBJ2-1	.	TRBV29-1	TRBD2	TGCAGCGTCCTAGCGGGAGTCTCCTACAATGAGCAGTTCTTC	CSVLAGVSYNEQFF
15	TRBJ2-5	.	TRBV11-1	.	TGTGCCAGCAGCTTAGCGCTTGGAGTAACAGAGACCCAGTACTTC	CASSLALGVTETQYF
14	TRBJ1-3	.	TRBV2	.	TGTGCCAGCAGTGTGGCCCTCTCTGGAAACACCATATATTTT	CASSVALSGNTIYF
14	TRBJ1-2	.	TRBV6-5	TRBD1	TGTGCCAGCAGTTACTCAGGGGGCCGGGAGGGCTACACCTTC	CASSYSGGREGYTF
13	TRBJ2-7	.	TRBV18	.	TGTGCCAGCTCACAGGGGACTCTTTACGAGCAGTACTTC	CASSQGTLYEQYF
13	TRBJ1-6	.	TRBV3-1/TRBV3-2	TRBD1	TGTGCCAGCAGCACCTACAGGGGTTCACCCCTCCACTTT	CASSTYRGSPLHF
15	TRBJ2-5	.	TRBV11-2	.	TGTGCCAGCAGCTCGCAGGGGAGGGTCCAAGAGACCCAGTACTTC	CASSSQGRVQETQYF
13	TRBJ1-2	.	TRBV5-1	.	TGCGCCAGCAGCCCCGAGATGTACTATGGCTACACCTTC	CASSPEMYYGYTF
11	TRBJ1-1	.	TRBV10-3	.	TGTGCCATCAAAGGGAGTACTGAAGCTTTCTTT	CAIKGSTEAFF
10	TRBJ1-2	.	TRBV20-1	.	TGCAGTGTGGACAGCTATGGCTACACCTTC	CSVDSYGYTF
14	TRBJ2-5	.	TRBV7-9	TRBD1	TGTGCCAGCAGCCTCAGGACAGGGGAAGGGACCCAGTACTTC	CASSLRTGEGTQYF
11	TRBJ1-3	few	TRBV20-1	.	TGCAGTGCCCTGAGTGGAAACACCATATATTTT	CSALSGNTIYF
16	TRBJ1-3	.	TRBV5-1	TRBD1	TGCGCCAGCAGCGAGGGACAGGAGTGGGGTGGAAACACCATATATTTT	CASSEGQEWGGNTIYF
14	TRBJ1-6	many	TRBV4-1	TRBD1	TGCGCCAGCAGCCGGACAGGGTGGAATTCACCCCTCCACTTT	CASSRTGWNSPLHF
16	TRBJ1-2	.	TRBV2	TRBD1	TGTGCCAGCAGTGGAATGGACAGGGGGGCTAACTATGGCTACACCTTC	CASSGMDRGANYGYTF
15	TRBJ2-1	.	TRBV7-8	TRBD2	TGTGCCAGCAGTATGGCCGGACTAGATGGGAATGAGCAGTTCTTC	CASSMAGLDGNEQFF
17	TRBJ2-1	once	TRBV19	.	TGTGCCAGTAGTATTCTCCCGGCGTACAGCTCCTACAATGAGCAGTTCTTC	CASSILPAYSSYNEQFF
16	TRBJ2-5	.	TRBV7-6	TRBD2	TGTGCCAGCAGCCCTCCGGGACTAGCGGGAATAGAGACCCAGTACTTC	CASSPPGLAGIETQYF
16	TRBJ2-2	.	TRBV21-1	.	TGTGCCAGCAGCAAAGTCCGTTCAGCGAACACCGGGGAGCTGTTTTTT	CASSKVRSANTGELFF
15	TRBJ2-7	.	TRBV7-2	TRBD2	TGTGCCAGCAAAAACGCGGGAGGACCCTCCCACGAGCAGTACTTC	CASKNAGGPSHEQYF
11	TRBJ2-7	.	TRBV18	.	TGTGCCAGCTCACCCAGCGACGAGCAGTACTTC	CASSPSDEQYF
16	TRBJ2-1	.	TRBV7-3	TRBD1	TGTGCCAGCAGCGATCGTCTTCCGGGACAGGGGGGAGAGCAGTTCTTC	CASSDRLPGQGGEQFF
17	TRBJ2-2	.	TRBV27	.	TGTGCCAGCAGCCCAGCACTGGACAGACTAAGGACCGGGGAGCTGTTTTTT	CASSPALDRLRTGELFF
11	TRBJ2-7	.	TRBV12-3/TRBV12-4	.	TGTGCCAGCAACCCTATTTACGAGCAGTACTTC	CASNPIYEQYF
15	TRBJ1-5	.	TRBV2	.	TGTGCCAGCAGTCCCGGGACAAGGAGCAATCAGCCCCAGCATTTT	CASSPGTRSNQPQHF